This entry features one T cell receptor (beta chain) sequence. The antigen is not known. These data originate in a study of B cell selection in AIRE deficiency. The data were produced by immunoSEQ multiplex PCR, yet TCRdb's version contains in-frame clones alone and is incomplete. The data show some 24,000 clones, roughly 97% seen once. Study-wide findings and caveats: AIRE-deficient Tconv and Treg repertoires matched healthy donors in TCRBV, CDR3 length, diversity.

Germline loops: CDR1 SGHNT, CDR2 YYREEE (reference sequence). The CDR3 extends over 13 amino acids. With 0 bases removed from V and 7 bases from J, the gap between germline ends came to 11 bases. The sorted conventional CD4 T cells were gated as CD4+CD127+. The TCR sequence derives from a human donor in good health. V usage is TRBV5-4 and J usage is TRBJ2-7; D remains unclear. The specimen was CD4+CD127+ conventional T cells sorted from PBMCs. CDR3 nucleotides: TGTGCCAGCAGCTTGGCGGGCCTGAGTGAGCAGTACTTC. Amino acid sequence: CASSLAGLSEQYF.